Following are 10 T cell receptor beta chains from one sample sequenced in a study of OX40 agonist ivuxolimab in advanced cancers. The method was immunoSEQ multiplex PCR; TCRdb's version includes in-frame clones alone and lacks a portion of them. This table holds fewer than 60,000 clones, 85% to 90% found once. This specimen consisted of CD4+ or CD8+ T cells sorted from blood, obtained in a trial of the OX40 agonist ivuxolimab. Every receptor here comes from an adult with an advanced solid tumor such as melanoma, head and neck, liver or kidney cancer.

This clone was seen more than once but under ten times. The chain uses TRBV30 and TRBJ1-1; D is undetermined. In germline, CDR1 is GTSNPN, CDR2 SVGIG (reference sequence). The CDR3 has 11 amino acids. Trimming pared 3 bases from V and 5 bases from J, leaving 7 bases between. The chain's CDR3 is CAWSPGTEAFF. The CDR3 DNA reads as TGTGCCTGGAGCCCCGGTACTGAAGCTTTCTTT.

V is TRBV11-2 and J is TRBJ1-4, with D uncertain. Germline V gene data show CDR1 as SGHAT and CDR2 as FQNNGV. V shed 5 bases and J shed 8 bases, with 18 bases lying between them. This CDR3 comprises 15 residues. The CDR3 loop reads CASSPPDGVGEKLFF. The CDR3 coding sequence is TGTGCCAGCAGCCCCCCTGACGGGGTAGGAGAAAAACTGTTTTTT.

This chain links TRBV7-9 with TRBJ1-2, with D maybe TRBD1 (6 bases). Germline V gives CDR1 SEHNR, CDR2 FQNEAQ (reference sequence). The CDR3 consists of 14 residues. Trimming took 7 bases from V and 3 from J, leaving 15 bases between them. CDR3 DNA sequence: TGTGCCAGCACACAGGGTGGAGACGACTATGGCTACACCTTC. Translating it yields CASTQGGDDYGYTF. Together with reference TRBV7-9 and TRBJ1-2, the CDR3 gives the full variable domain: DTGVSQNPRHKITKRGQNVTFRCDPISEHNRLYWYRQTLGQGPEFLTYFQNEAQLEKSRLLSDRFSAERPKGSFSTLEIQRTEQGDSAMYLCASTQGGDDYGYTFGSGTRLTVV.

The genes are TRBV7-2 and TRBJ2-7; the match to TRBD1 covers 7 bases. From germline, CDR1 is SGHTA and CDR2 FQGNSA. CDR3 length: 15 amino acids. V gave up 5 bases and J gave up 2 bases; unmatched junction bases: 9. The CDR3 protein is CASSPLGQTTYEQYV. The CDR3 DNA sequence: TGTGCCAGCAGCCCGCTGGGACAGACTACCTACGAGCAGTACGTC.

The chain carries TRBV5-1 and TRBJ2-2; no reliable D call. There are 16 residues in the CDR3. Germline CDR1 reads SGHRS; CDR2 reads YFSETQ. V was clipped by 4 bases and J by 5 bases, with 18 bases between them. DNA of the CDR3: TGCGCCAGCAGCCACTCTGGAGTTGAGAGAACCGGGGAGCTGTTTTTT. It encodes CASSHSGVERTGELFF.

This chain links TRBV11-2 with TRBJ2-2, with TRBD1 as a possible D gene (5 bases). Germline V CDR1 and CDR2: SGHAT, FQNNGV. The V end lost 2 bases, the J end lost 5 bases, and 9 bases lay between the germline ends. CDR3 length: 14 amino acids. This chain's CDR3 is CASSLRTFTGELFF. CDR3 coding DNA: TGTGCCAGCAGCTTAAGGACATTTACCGGGGAGCTGTTTTTT.

This clone was counted once. The genes are TRBV7-2 and TRBJ1-2; 8 bases are a match to TRBD1. This CDR3 comprises 13 residues. After removal of 4 bases from V and 6 bases from J, the junction contained 4 bases not matched to a gene. Germline assignment: CDR1 SGHTA and CDR2 FQGNSA. The CDR3 nucleotides are TGTGCCAGCAGCTCCGGGACAGGCAATGGCTACACCTTC. It encodes CASSSGTGNGYTF. Looking up the rest from reference TRBV7-2 and TRBJ1-2 gives the full variable domain: GAGVSQSPSNKVTEKGKDVELRCDPISGHTALYWYRQSLGQGLEFLIYFQGNSAPDKSGLPSDRFSAERTGGSVSTLTIQRTQQEDSAVYLCASSSGTGNGYTFGSGTRLTVV.

The chain is built from TRBV4-1 and TRBJ2-3; D may be TRBD1 or TRBD2 (5 bases each). V lost 4 bases and J 5 bases, leaving 19 bases between the germline ends. The V gene's germline CDR1 is MGHRA and CDR2 YSYEKL. This CDR3 region has 16 residues. The CDR3 DNA reads TGCGCCAGCAGCCCCCGGGACCTACAGAGGAAAGATACGCAGTATTTT. It codes for CASSPRDLQRKDTQYF.

V usage is TRBV6-5 and J usage is TRBJ1-5; D is unclear. The CDR3 contains 12 residues. Germline V lookup: CDR1 MNHEY, CDR2 SVGAGI. The V end lost 7 bases, the J end lost 1 base, and 5 bases lay between the germline ends. The CDR3 nucleotides are TGTGCCAGCACAGAAAGCAATCAGCCCCAGCATTTT. Its protein is CASTESNQPQHF.

The chain couples TRBV10-1 to TRBJ2-1; 11 nucleotides agree with TRBD2. CDR1 WNHNN and CDR2 SYGVQD come from the germline V gene (reference sequence). Trimming took 6 bases from V and 9 from J; bases not matched to a gene: 10. This CDR3 is 15 amino acids long. Written as DNA, the CDR3 is TGCGCCAGCAGCAAGGGGACTAGCGGTGTCACTGAGCAGTTCTTC. It translates to CASSKGTSGVTEQFF.